Listed here are 32 T cell receptor beta chains from one sample, sequenced in a study of early T cells in non-severe SARS-CoV-2 infection. TCRdb ran MiXCR on the 5' RACE reads and lists one entry per CDR3 protein. The sample has over 50,000 distinct CDR3 sequences, under 15% seen once. Sequencing used whole blood, obtained at baseline. The receptors were sampled from an adult who was a healthcare worker with PCR-confirmed SARS-CoV-2 infection or an uninfected control (not recorded which).

This clonotype was observed a few times. The rearrangement uses TRBV10-1 and TRBJ2-2; D is undetermined. Per the germline V gene, CDR1 is WNHNN and CDR2 is SYGVQD (reference sequence). The CDR3 covers 11 residues. The V gene lost 3 bases and the J gene lost 7 bases, with 3 bases spanning the gap. CDR3 bases: TGCGCCAGCAGTGACCACGGGGAGCTGTTTTTT. Its protein product is CASSDHGELFF.

This chain connects TRBV15 to TRBJ1-5; 7 nucleotides align to TRBD1. Germline CDR1 reads LNHNV; CDR2 reads YYDKDF (reference sequence). There are 17 residues in the CDR3. After removal of 5 bases from V and 1 base from J, the junction contained 11 bases not matched to a gene. CDR3 amino acids: CATSRTLDRSSNQPQHF. As DNA, the CDR3 is TGTGCCACCAGCCGGACCTTGGACAGGAGCAGCAATCAGCCCCAGCATTTT.

This clonotype occurred a few times. The genes are TRBV7-9 and TRBJ2-5; D might be TRBD1 or TRBD2, each matching 5 bases. V lost 5 bases and J lost 4, with 11 bases in between. Looked up from germline, CDR1 is SEHNR and CDR2 is FQNEAQ (reference sequence). CDR3 length: 13 residues. The CDR3 sequence: CASSRDGGETQYF. CDR3 sequence (DNA): TGTGCCAGCAGCAGGGACGGAGGAGAGACCCAGTACTTC.

V is TRBV6-6 and J is TRBJ1-4; 10 bases match TRBD1. The CDR3 runs 15 residues. In germline, CDR1 is MNHNY, CDR2 SVGAGI (reference sequence). V dropped 5 bases and J dropped 4; count of bases not matched to a gene: 4. In DNA form, the CDR3 reads TGTGCCAGCAGTCCCGGACAGGGGGATAATGAAAAACTGTTTTTT. This translates into CASSPGQGDNEKLFF.

This clonotype has more than one count but fewer than ten. This chain links TRBV10-1 with TRBJ2-1, with 10 bases aligning to TRBD2. The CDR3 extends over 16 amino acids. V was pared by 0 bases and J by 7 bases, with 6 bases of the junction left unmatched. Germline assignment: CDR1 WNHNN and CDR2 SYGVQD (reference sequence). CDR3 nucleotide sequence: TGCGCCAGCAGTGAGTCGGCGGGACTAGCGTTAAATGAGCAGTTCTTC. Translating gives CASSESAGLALNEQFF.

This chain connects TRBV2 to TRBJ2-3; D call uncertain. CDR1 SNHLY and CDR2 FYNNEI come from the germline V gene. This CDR3 has 12 amino acids. V dropped 9 bases and J dropped 4 bases, with 11 bases sitting between them. The DNA for the CDR3 is TGTGCCAGTACCCAGACCCCAGATACGCAGTATTTT. This translates into CASTQTPDTQYF.

This clonotype was counted only a few times. This rearrangement joins TRBV5-6 to TRBJ1-1; tentatively, D is TRBD1 (6 bases). V lost 4 bases to trimming and J lost 1 base, with 14 bases between them. The germline CDR1 and CDR2 sequences are SGHDT and YYEEEE. This CDR3 is built from 15 residues. CDR3 sequence reads: CASSPRKQGNTEAFF. For the CDR3, the DNA is TGTGCCAGCAGCCCCAGGAAACAGGGGAACACTGAAGCTTTCTTT.

In its sample, this clonotype ranks as medium-sized (0.01 to 0.1%). The chain uses TRBV10-3 and TRBJ2-7, with 11 bases identical to TRBD1. V gave up 2 bases and J gave up 2 bases; unmatched junction bases: 8. This CDR3 has 17 amino acids. The germline V gene encodes CDR1 ENHRY and CDR2 SYGVKD. The CDR3 loop is CAISEPRDRGNTYEQYF. DNA for the CDR3: TGTGCCATCAGTGAGCCCCGGGACAGGGGGAACACCTACGAGCAGTACTTC.

J is TRBJ2-1 and V is TRBV19, with 9 bases that match TRBD2. Germline V gives CDR1 LNHDA, CDR2 SQIVND (reference sequence). The CDR3 is 15 residues long. J lost 6 bases, V lost 3 bases, and 6 bases had no gene match. The CDR3 nucleotides are TGTGCCAGTAGTATTGCGGGAGGGCCCCGCAATGAGCAGTTCTTC. Its protein product is CASSIAGGPRNEQFF. Full variable domain (outside the CDR3, taken from reference TRBV19 and TRBJ2-1): DGGITQSPKYLFRKEGQNVTLSCEQNLNHDAMYWYRQDPGQGLRLIYYSQIVNDFQKGDIAEGYSVSREKKESFPLTVTSAQKNPTAFYLCASSIAGGPRNEQFFGPGTRLTVL.

The chain carries TRBV7-2 and TRBJ2-1, with TRBD2 matching 7 bases. This CDR3 spans 15 amino acids. CDR1 is SGHTA, CDR2 FQGNSA, per germline. V lost 7 bases, J lost 8 bases, and 14 bases stayed unmatched. This CDR3 reads CASTPGRLAVDEQFF. The CDR3 DNA sequence: TGTGCCAGCACCCCTGGGCGGCTAGCGGTGGATGAGCAGTTCTTC.

The chain couples TRBV27 to TRBJ1-2; 9 positions agree with TRBD1. From germline, CDR1 is MNHEY and CDR2 SMNVEV (reference sequence). The CDR3 is 16 residues long. Unmatched junction bases numbered 9, after V lost 5 bases and J lost 2 bases. The CDR3: CASSPLTGGSNYGYTF. The CDR3 DNA reads TGTGCCAGCAGTCCTCTGACAGGGGGTTCCAACTATGGCTACACCTTC.

J is TRBJ2-1 and V is TRBV5-3; 7 nucleotides align to TRBD2. TRBV5-3 is labeled an ORF, and its function is uncertain. CDR3 length: 12 residues. The trim removed 1 base at V and 14 bases at J, leaving 6 bases unmatched. CDR3 in DNA: TGTGCCAGAAGCTTGCTAGCGGCACTCGAGTTCTTC. This codes for CARSLLAALEFF.

This clonotype was observed a few times. The chain is built from TRBV20-1 and TRBJ1-3; the D gene is possibly TRBD1 (5 bases). V gave up 3 bases and J gave up 0 bases, with 18 bases separating them. This CDR3 comprises 17 residues. Germline assignment: CDR1 DFQATT and CDR2 SNEGSKA (reference sequence). DNA for the CDR3: TGCAGTGCTAGCCTCAATCCTGCAGGGAGCTCTGGAAACACCATATATTTT. As protein: CSASLNPAGSSGNTIYF.

This clonotype appeared a few times. This sequence joins TRBV24-1 and TRBJ1-6; 8 positions agree with TRBD1. V was pared by 3 bases and J by 7 bases, with 4 bases of the junction left unmatched. CDR1 is KGHDR and CDR2 is SFDVKD in the germline V gene. The length of the CDR3 is 15 residues. CDR3 nucleotides: TGTGCCACCAGTGATCCGGGACAGGTGAATTCACCCCTCCACTTT. Residues: CATSDPGQVNSPLHF.

J is TRBJ1-3 and V is TRBV5-1, with 7 bases lining up with TRBD1. In germline, CDR1 is SGHRS, CDR2 YFSETQ. The V gene end was trimmed by 0 bases and the J gene end by 2 bases; junction bases not matched to a gene: 2. This CDR3 has 15 residues. The CDR3 reads CASSLGQGTGNTIYF. The CDR3 DNA reads TGCGCCAGCAGCTTGGGACAGGGTACTGGAAACACCATATATTTT.

This sequence joins TRBV4-2 and TRBJ2-7; maybe TRBD1 (6 bases). From germline, CDR1 is LGHNA and CDR2 YNFKEQ. The CDR3 is made up of 14 amino acids. V was cut by 1 base and J by 3 bases, with 10 bases left in between. The CDR3 DNA sequence: TGTGCCAGCAGCCAAGTGGGACAACTCTACGAGCAGTACTTC. Residues: CASSQVGQLYEQYF.

The chain is built from TRBV20-1 and TRBJ1-6, with a tentative D call TRBD1 (5 bases). In germline, CDR1 is DFQATT, CDR2 SNEGSKA (reference sequence). The CDR3 is made up of 15 amino acids. Trimming stripped 5 bases from V and 9 bases from J, with 20 bases between. The CDR3 DNA sequence: TGCAGTGCTCTTCATACCGGGGCACGGGGTTCACCCCTCCACTTT. This gives the protein CSALHTGARGSPLHF.

This clonotype appeared a few times. This chain connects TRBV29-1 to TRBJ1-2; D is undetermined. CDR1 is SQVTM, CDR2 ANQGSEA, per germline. V dropped 2 bases and J dropped 6 bases, with 4 bases sitting between them. The CDR3 has 10 residues. The CDR3 DNA is TGCAGCGTTGAAAGCAATGGCTACACCTTC. Its translation is CSVESNGYTF. The complete variable domain, with remaining parts taken from reference TRBV29-1 and TRBJ1-2, reads SAVISQKPSRDICQRGTSLTIQCQVDSQVTMMFWYRQQPGQSLTLIATANQGSEATYESGFVIDKFPISRPNLTFSTLTVSNMSPEDSSIYLCSVESNGYTFGSGTRLTVV.

This chain links TRBV12-3 or TRBV12-4 with TRBJ2-1; 8 bases fit TRBD2. Trimming at V came to 5 bases and at J to 0 bases, leaving 9 bases not matched to a gene. The CDR3 totals 17 residues. The CDR3 reads CASSGAGGTGSYNEQFF. DNA of the CDR3: TGTGCCAGCAGTGGTGCGGGGGGCACGGGCTCCTACAATGAGCAGTTCTTC.

V is TRBV11-2 and J is TRBJ2-2, with TRBD1 matching over 8 bases. Germline-derived CDR1 and CDR2 are SGHAT and FQNNGV. The V gene end was trimmed by 5 bases and the J gene end by 1 base; junction bases not matched to a gene: 9. CDR3 length equals 17 residues. The CDR3 region is CASSNMGDRRNTGELFF. As DNA, the CDR3 is TGTGCCAGCAGCAATATGGGGGACAGGAGGAACACCGGGGAGCTGTTTTTT.

The chain carries TRBV6-5 and TRBJ2-7, with D perhaps matching TRBD2 (6 bases). Germline V gene sequence: CDR1 MNHEY, CDR2 SVGAGI. Trimming stripped 5 bases from V and 2 bases from J, with 10 bases between. The CDR3 totals 13 residues. CDR3 amino acids: CASSPGRTYEQYF. DNA of the CDR3: TGTGCCAGCAGTCCCGGGAGAACCTACGAGCAGTACTTC.

The rearrangement joins TRBV27 to TRBJ2-3; TRBD1 matches 7 bases. The J segment lost 4 bases and the V segment lost 4 bases, leaving 8 bases of the junction unmatched. This CDR3 has 15 amino acids. Germline V lookup: CDR1 MNHEY, CDR2 SMNVEV (reference sequence). The CDR3 DNA reads TGTGCCAGCAGTTCGAGGACAGGTCGCGCAGATACGCAGTATTTT. Amino acid sequence: CASSSRTGRADTQYF.

This clonotype has a handful of counts. The rearrangement uses TRBV20-1 and TRBJ2-7; 10 nucleotides agree with TRBD2. The CDR3 contains 12 residues. The germline V gene has CDR1 DFQATT and CDR2 SNEGSKA (reference sequence). V lost 3 bases and J lost 5; bases outside the gene matches: 1. DNA for the CDR3: TGCAGTGCTAGGGGACTAGCGAACGAGCAGTACTTC. Protein product: CSARGLANEQYF.

The count of this clonotype is one. The chain employs TRBV2 and TRBJ2-5; the match to TRBD2 covers 10 bases. CDR1 and CDR2 from the germline V gene are SNHLY and FYNNEI. Trimming at V came to 3 bases and at J to 0 bases, leaving 1 base not matched to a gene. There are 15 residues in the CDR3. The CDR3 DNA sequence: TGTGCCAGCAGTGACGGGACTAGCGACCAAGAGACCCAGTACTTC. Its protein product is CASSDGTSDQETQYF.

This chain joins TRBV28 and TRBJ1-1, with D perhaps matching TRBD1 (6 bases). The CDR3 length is 15 residues. The germline gives CDR1 MDHEN, CDR2 SYDVKM. V dropped 1 base and J dropped 6 bases, with 15 bases sitting between them. The CDR3 sequence: CASSLYQGTFAEAFF. The CDR3, as DNA: TGTGCCAGCAGTTTATATCAGGGGACTTTCGCTGAAGCTTTCTTT.

This clonotype was counted only a few times. The V gene is TRBV6-6, the J gene TRBJ2-7, with D hard to call. The V and J ends lost 2 bases and 6 bases respectively, with 14 bases between them. CDR1 MNHNY and CDR2 SVGAGI come from the germline V gene (reference sequence). CDR3 length: 14 residues. The CDR3 spells CASSYAPHFFEQYF. The CDR3 DNA reads as TGTGCCAGCAGTTACGCCCCGCATTTCTTCGAGCAGTACTTC.

V is TRBV14 and J is TRBJ2-1; 9 nucleotides align to TRBD2. V trimming: 4 bases; J trimming: 10 bases; junction bases outside the gene matches: 11. Germline V lookup: CDR1 SGHDN, CDR2 FVKESK. This CDR3 contains 15 residues. The CDR3 sequence: CASSPLGLAGYEQFF. The DNA for the CDR3 is TGTGCCAGCAGCCCCTTGGGACTAGCCGGCTACGAGCAGTTCTTC.

Ten or more counts support this clonotype. The CDR3 DNA sequence: TGTGCCAGCAGGTACAGGGTAGGCCAGCCCCAGCATTTT. Protein: CASRYRVGQPQHF. J is TRBJ1-5 and V is TRBV12-3 or TRBV12-4, with D possibly TRBD1 on 6 matching bases. This CDR3 comprises 13 residues. V lost 6 bases, J lost 7 bases, and 13 bases lay in between.

The chain couples TRBV12-3 or TRBV12-4 to TRBJ2-7, with 10 bases that match TRBD2. Trimming removed 6 bases from V and 2 bases from J; junction bases left unmatched: 7. This CDR3 contains 15 residues. In DNA, the CDR3 is TGTGCCAGCAGCCTAGGACTAGCGGAAACCTACGAGCAGTACTTC. Translation gives CASSLGLAETYEQYF.

Only a few counts were recorded for this clonotype. The gene calls are TRBV7-2 and TRBJ2-5; D is perhaps TRBD1 (5 bases). This CDR3 is 15 amino acids long. V dropped 1 base and J dropped 4 bases, with 13 bases sitting between them. The germline gives CDR1 SGHTA, CDR2 FQGNSA. CDR3 DNA sequence: TGTGCCAGCAGCTTAGTTGGCAGGGATGGAGAGACCCAGTACTTC. Translating gives CASSLVGRDGETQYF.

The chain carries TRBV3-1 and TRBJ2-7, with D possibly TRBD2 on 5 matching bases. The CDR3 is 12 amino acids. CDR1 is LGHDT and CDR2 is YNNKEL in the germline V gene (reference sequence). V was clipped by 3 bases and J by 5 bases, with 8 bases between them. The CDR3 DNA reads as TGTGCCAGCAGCCAGGGAGTGAACGAGCAGTACTTC. The encoded protein is CASSQGVNEQYF.

This chain joins TRBV4-1 and TRBJ1-1, with D unresolved. Trimming took 2 bases from V and 0 from J, leaving 7 bases between them. The V gene's germline CDR1 is MGHRA and CDR2 YSYEKL. The CDR3 totals 14 residues. The CDR3 spells CASSQTQVNTEAFF. The CDR3 bases are TGCGCCAGCAGCCAAACGCAAGTGAACACTGAAGCTTTCTTT.